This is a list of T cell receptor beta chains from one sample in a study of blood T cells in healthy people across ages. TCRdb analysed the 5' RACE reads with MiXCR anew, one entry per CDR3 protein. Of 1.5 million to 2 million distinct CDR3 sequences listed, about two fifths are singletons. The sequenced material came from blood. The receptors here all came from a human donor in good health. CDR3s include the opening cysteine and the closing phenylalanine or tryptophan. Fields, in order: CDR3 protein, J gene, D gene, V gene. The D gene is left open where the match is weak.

CDR3aa: CASSSTGTGFQGYTF
j_gene: TRBJ1-2
d_gene: TRBD1
v_gene: TRBV6-6

CDR3aa: CASSLSDPPETQYF
j_gene: TRBJ2-5
d_gene: .
v_gene: TRBV27

CDR3aa: CASSYAGTGEQCF
j_gene: TRBJ2-1
d_gene: .
v_gene: TRBV7-3

CDR3aa: CASSLTYRGMGGYTF
j_gene: TRBJ1-2
d_gene: TRBD1
v_gene: TRBV5-5

CDR3aa: CASSLVASGGNEQFF
j_gene: TRBJ2-1
d_gene: TRBD2
v_gene: TRBV5-7

CDR3aa: CASSYEGQSRGYGQYF
j_gene: TRBJ2-5
d_gene: .
v_gene: TRBV7-9

CDR3aa: CAISGRDTSSYEQYF
j_gene: TRBJ2-7
d_gene: .
v_gene: TRBV10-3

CDR3aa: CSAYDSYNEQFF
j_gene: TRBJ2-1
d_gene: .
v_gene: TRBV20-1

CDR3aa: CSAGPPGLADDEQFF
j_gene: TRBJ2-1
d_gene: TRBD2
v_gene: TRBV20-1

CDR3aa: CASSPGTGIGEQYF
j_gene: TRBJ2-7
d_gene: TRBD1
v_gene: TRBV12-3/TRBV12-4

CDR3aa: CASSPRGQDEEKLFF
j_gene: TRBJ1-4
d_gene: .
v_gene: TRBV9

CDR3aa: CASSQNPLGSYEQYF
j_gene: TRBJ2-7
d_gene: .
v_gene: TRBV4-3

CDR3aa: CASSSGPPDTQYF
j_gene: TRBJ2-3
d_gene: .
v_gene: TRBV7-2

CDR3aa: CSARRRPEAFF
j_gene: TRBJ1-1
d_gene: .
v_gene: TRBV20-1

CDR3aa: CAGASGANVLTF
j_gene: TRBJ2-6
d_gene: .
v_gene: TRBV12-5

CDR3aa: CASKTGGEVTEAFF
j_gene: TRBJ1-1
d_gene: TRBD1
v_gene: TRBV6-6

CDR3aa: CSVRNTGIEQFF
j_gene: TRBJ2-1
d_gene: .
v_gene: TRBV29-1